This entry is about one TCR beta chain. This record belongs to a study of shared T cell receptors in the human thymus. This CDR3 has 20 amino acids. V shed 4 bases and J 0 bases; nucleotides not matched to a gene: 18. Some clones are missing from TCRdb's copy, which holds only in-frame ones; the method was immunoSEQ multiplex PCR. This sample has 640,000 or so clones; 80% to 90% occur once, and the top ten carry approximately 0.0097%. This same sample was also taken into another study, of human thymus T cells. This second study says: Healthy Finnish infants undergoing corrective surgery for congenital heart defects provided the donor material. Thymic tissue was derived from resections collected during corrective heart surgery.

The V gene is TRBV6-7, the J gene TRBJ1-5; 7 bases are shared with TRBD1. TRBV6-7 is placed among ORFs of uncertain function. The sequence was obtained from a boy younger than two with a congenital heart defect. The sequenced material came from thymocytes. CDR3 amino acids: CASSSAPTGFTGDSNQPQHF. The CDR3 DNA follows: TGTGCCAGCAGTTCGGCGCCGACAGGGTTCACGGGAGATAGCAATCAGCCCCAGCATTTT.